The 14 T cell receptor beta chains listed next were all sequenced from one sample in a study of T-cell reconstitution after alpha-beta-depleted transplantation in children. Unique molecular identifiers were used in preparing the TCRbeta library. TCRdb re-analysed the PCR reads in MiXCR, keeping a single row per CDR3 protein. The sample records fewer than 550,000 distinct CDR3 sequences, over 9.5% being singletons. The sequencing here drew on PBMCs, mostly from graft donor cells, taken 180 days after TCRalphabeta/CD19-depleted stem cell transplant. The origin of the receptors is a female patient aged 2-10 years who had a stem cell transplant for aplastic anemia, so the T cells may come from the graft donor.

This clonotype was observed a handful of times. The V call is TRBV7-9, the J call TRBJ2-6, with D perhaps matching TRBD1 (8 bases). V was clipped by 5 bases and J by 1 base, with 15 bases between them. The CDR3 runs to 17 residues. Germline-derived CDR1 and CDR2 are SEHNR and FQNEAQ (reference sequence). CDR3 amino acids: CASSIQGGRSGANVLTF. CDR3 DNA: TGTGCCAGCAGCATACAGGGGGGGAGGTCTGGGGCCAACGTCCTGACTTTC.

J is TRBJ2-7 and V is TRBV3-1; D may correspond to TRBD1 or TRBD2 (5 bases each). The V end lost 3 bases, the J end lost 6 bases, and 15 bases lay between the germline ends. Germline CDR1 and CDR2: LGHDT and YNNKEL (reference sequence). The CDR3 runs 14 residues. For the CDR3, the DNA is TGTGCCAGCAGCCAGGCCGGGACGGCTAGCGAGCAGTACGTC. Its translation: CASSQAGTASEQYV.

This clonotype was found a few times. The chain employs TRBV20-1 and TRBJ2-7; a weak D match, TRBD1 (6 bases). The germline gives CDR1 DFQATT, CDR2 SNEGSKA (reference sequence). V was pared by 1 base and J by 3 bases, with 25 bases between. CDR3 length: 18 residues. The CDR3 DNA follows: TGCAGTGCTAGAGCCCCCAGGGGCCCTATCCCCGGGTTCTACGAGCAGTACTTC. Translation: CSARAPRGPIPGFYEQYF.

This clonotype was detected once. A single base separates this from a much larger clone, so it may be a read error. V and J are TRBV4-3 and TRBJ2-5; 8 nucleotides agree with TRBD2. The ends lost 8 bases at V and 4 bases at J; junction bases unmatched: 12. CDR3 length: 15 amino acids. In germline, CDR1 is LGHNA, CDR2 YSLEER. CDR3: CASGPLAGFLETQYF. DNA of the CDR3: TGCGCCAGCGGCCCGTTAGCGGGATTTCTAGAGACCCAGTACTTC.

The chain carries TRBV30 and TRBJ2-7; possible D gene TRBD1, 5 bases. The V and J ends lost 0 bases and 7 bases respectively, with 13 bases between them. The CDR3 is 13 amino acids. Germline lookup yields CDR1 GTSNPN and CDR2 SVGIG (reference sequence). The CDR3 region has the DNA TGTGCCTGGAGTGTACAGGATTGGGGAGAGCAGTACGTC. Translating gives CAWSVQDWGEQYV.

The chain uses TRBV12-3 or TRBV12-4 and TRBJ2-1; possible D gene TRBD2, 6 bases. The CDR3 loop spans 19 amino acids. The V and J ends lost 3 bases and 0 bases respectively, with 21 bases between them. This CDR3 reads CASSFSSASSPHSYNEQFF. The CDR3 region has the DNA TGTGCCAGCAGTTTCTCTAGCGCCTCTTCTCCACACTCCTACAATGAGCAGTTCTTC.

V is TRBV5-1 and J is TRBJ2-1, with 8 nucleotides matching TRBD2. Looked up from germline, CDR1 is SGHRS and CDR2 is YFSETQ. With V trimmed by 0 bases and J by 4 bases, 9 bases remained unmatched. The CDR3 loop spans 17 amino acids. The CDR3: CASSLDGRARFYNEQFF. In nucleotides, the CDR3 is TGCGCCAGCAGCTTGGACGGGAGGGCCCGTTTTTACAATGAGCAGTTCTTC.

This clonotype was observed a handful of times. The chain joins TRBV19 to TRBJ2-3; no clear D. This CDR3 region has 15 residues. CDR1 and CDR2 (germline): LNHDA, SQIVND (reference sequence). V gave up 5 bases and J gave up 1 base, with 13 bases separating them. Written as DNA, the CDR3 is TGTGCCAGTAGTGTCCAGTCCGTGGGCACAGATACGCAGTATTTT. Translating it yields CASSVQSVGTDTQYF.

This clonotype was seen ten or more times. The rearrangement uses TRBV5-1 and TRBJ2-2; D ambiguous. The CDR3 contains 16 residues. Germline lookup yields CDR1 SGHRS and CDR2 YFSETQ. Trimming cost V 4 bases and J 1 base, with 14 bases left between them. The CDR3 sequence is CASSGLGTVNTGELFF. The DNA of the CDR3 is TGCGCCAGCAGCGGTTTGGGAACGGTGAACACCGGGGAGCTGTTTTTT. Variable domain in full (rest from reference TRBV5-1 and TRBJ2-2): KAGVTQTPRYLIKTRGQQVTLSCSPISGHRSVSWYQQTPGQGLQFLFEYFSETQRNKGNFPGRFSGRQFSNSRSEMNVSTLELGDSALYLCASSGLGTVNTGELFFGEGSRLTVL.

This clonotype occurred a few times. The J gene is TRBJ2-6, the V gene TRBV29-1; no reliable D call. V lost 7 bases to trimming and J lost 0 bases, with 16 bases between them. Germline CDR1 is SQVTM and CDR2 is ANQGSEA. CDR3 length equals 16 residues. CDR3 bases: TGCAGCGCCATGGACCTATCCTACTCTGGGGCCAACGTCCTGACTTTC. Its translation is CSAMDLSYSGANVLTF.

Here the CDR3 DNA reads TGCAGCCTGGGACAGGGGGCGGGTGGCTACACCTTC. This translates into CSLGQGAGGYTF. V gene TRBV29-1 combines with J gene TRBJ1-2; 12 positions match TRBD1. Germline V CDR1 and CDR2: SQVTM, ANQGSEA. V shed 8 bases and J 7 bases; nucleotides not matched to a gene: 5. The CDR3 runs to 12 residues.

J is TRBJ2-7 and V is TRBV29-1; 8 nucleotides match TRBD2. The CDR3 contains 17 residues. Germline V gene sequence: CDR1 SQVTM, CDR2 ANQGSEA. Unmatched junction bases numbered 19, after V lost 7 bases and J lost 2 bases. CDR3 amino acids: CSADIDGTSGIPYEQYF. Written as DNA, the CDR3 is TGCAGCGCTGATATTGACGGTACTAGCGGAATTCCCTACGAGCAGTACTTC.

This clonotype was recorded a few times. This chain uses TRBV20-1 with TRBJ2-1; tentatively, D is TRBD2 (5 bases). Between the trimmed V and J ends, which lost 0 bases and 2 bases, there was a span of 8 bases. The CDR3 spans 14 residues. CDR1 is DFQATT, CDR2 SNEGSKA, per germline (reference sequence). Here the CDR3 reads CSARERDTYNEQFF. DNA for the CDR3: TGCAGTGCTAGAGAACGGGATACCTACAATGAGCAGTTCTTC.

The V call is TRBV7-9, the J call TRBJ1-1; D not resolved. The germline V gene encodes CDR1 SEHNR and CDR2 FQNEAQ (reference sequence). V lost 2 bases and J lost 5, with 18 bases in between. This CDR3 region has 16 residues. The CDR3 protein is CASSLRVKPGGTEAFF. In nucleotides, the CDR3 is TGTGCCAGCAGCTTAAGGGTGAAGCCCGGAGGTACTGAAGCTTTCTTT.